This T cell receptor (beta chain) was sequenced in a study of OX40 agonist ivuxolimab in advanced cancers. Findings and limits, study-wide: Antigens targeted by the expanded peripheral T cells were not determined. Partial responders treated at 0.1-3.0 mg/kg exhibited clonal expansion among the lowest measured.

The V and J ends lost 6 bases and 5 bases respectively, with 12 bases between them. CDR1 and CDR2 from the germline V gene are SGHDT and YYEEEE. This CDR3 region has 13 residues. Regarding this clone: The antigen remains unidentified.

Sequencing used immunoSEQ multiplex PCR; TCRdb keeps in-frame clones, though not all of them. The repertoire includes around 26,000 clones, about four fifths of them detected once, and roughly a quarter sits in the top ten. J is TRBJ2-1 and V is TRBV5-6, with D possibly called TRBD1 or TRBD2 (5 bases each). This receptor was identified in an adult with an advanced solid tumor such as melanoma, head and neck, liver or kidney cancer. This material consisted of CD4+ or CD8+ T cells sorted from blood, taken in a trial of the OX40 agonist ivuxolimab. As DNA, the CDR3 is TGTGCCAGCACCCGGGGCGGAAACAATGAGCAGTTCTTC. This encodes CASTRGGNNEQFF.